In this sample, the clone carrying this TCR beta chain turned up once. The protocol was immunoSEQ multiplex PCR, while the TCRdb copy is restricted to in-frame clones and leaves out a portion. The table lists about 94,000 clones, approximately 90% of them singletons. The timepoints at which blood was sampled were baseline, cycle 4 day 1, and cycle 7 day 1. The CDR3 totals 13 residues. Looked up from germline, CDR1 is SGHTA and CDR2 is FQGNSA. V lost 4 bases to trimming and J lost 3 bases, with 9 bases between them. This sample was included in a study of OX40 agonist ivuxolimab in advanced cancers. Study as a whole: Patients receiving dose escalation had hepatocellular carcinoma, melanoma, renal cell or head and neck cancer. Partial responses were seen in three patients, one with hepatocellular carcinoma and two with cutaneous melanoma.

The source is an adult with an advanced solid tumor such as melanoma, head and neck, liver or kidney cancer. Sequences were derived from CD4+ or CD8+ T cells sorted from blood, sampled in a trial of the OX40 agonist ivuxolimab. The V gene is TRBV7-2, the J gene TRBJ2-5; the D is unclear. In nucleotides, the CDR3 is TGTGCCAGCAGCTACGGCGGTAAAGAGACCCAGTACTTC. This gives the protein CASSYGGKETQYF. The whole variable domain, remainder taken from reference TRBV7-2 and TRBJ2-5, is GAGVSQSPSNKVTEKGKDVELRCDPISGHTALYWYRQSLGQGLEFLIYFQGNSAPDKSGLPSDRFSAERTGGSVSTLTIQRTQQEDSAVYLCASSYGGKETQYFGPGTRLLVL.